The 18 T cell receptor beta chains listed next were all sequenced from one sample in a study of monozygotic twins with inflammatory bowel disease. TCRdb reanalyzed the 5' RACE reads and collapses them to one entry per CDR3 protein, without DNA. This table holds approximately 300,000 distinct CDR3 sequences. Source material: blood. These TCRs come from a human donor with ulcerative colitis or Crohn's disease, or a healthy co-twin of an affected twin (not recorded which).

J is TRBJ2-7 and V is TRBV20-1; as DNA is missing, the TRBD1 call by TCRdb cannot be tested. This CDR3 is built from 13 residues. In germline, CDR1 is DFQATT, CDR2 SNEGSKA (reference sequence). The CDR3 reads CSARARGEYEQYF.

The chain joins TRBV6-5 to TRBJ2-1; TCRdb proposes TRBD1, but this gene call is untestable without DNA. This CDR3 spans 12 amino acids. The germline CDR1 and CDR2 sequences are MNHEY and SVGAGI. CDR3 region: CASSYSQGRQFF.

CDR3 residues: CASSYFAYNEQFF. The J gene is TRBJ2-1, the V gene TRBV6-6. Germline CDR1 and CDR2: MNHNY and SVGAGI (reference sequence). This CDR3 has 13 residues.

The chain has TRBV5-1 and TRBJ2-1; TCRdb designates TRBD2, a call that cannot be tested without DNA. CDR1 is SGHRS, CDR2 YFSETQ, per germline. The CDR3 is 15 amino acids. CDR3 in amino acids: CASSLGLAGAREQFF.

The chain has TRBV7-7 and TRBJ1-3; TCRdb's D gene call, TRBD1, goes unchecked for lack of DNA. The CDR3 sequence is 18 residues long. Germline assignment: CDR1 SSHAT and CDR2 FNYEAQ (reference sequence). CDR3 sequence: CASSLEGDHESSGNTIYF. Based on the CDR3 plus reference TRBV7-7 and TRBJ1-3, the full variable domain is GAGVSQSPRYKVTKRGQDVTLRCDPISSHATLYWYQQALGQGPEFLTYFNYEAQPDKSGLPSDRFSAERPEGSISTLTIQRTEQRDSAMYRCASSLEGDHESSGNTIYFGEGSWLTVV.

The chain is built from TRBV5-6 and TRBJ2-1. CDR1 is SGHDT, CDR2 YYEEEE, per germline. The CDR3 spans 13 residues. CDR3 region: CASSLQAANEQFF. Variable domain in full (rest from reference TRBV5-6 and TRBJ2-1): DAGVTQSPTHLIKTRGQQVTLRCSPKSGHDTVSWYQQALGQGPQFIFQYYEEEERQRGNFPDRFSGHQFPNYSSELNVNALLLGDSALYLCASSLQAANEQFFGPGTRLTVL.

The chain joins TRBV6-2 or TRBV6-3 to TRBJ2-1; with no DNA, the TCRdb D assignment of TRBD2 cannot be verified. This CDR3 comprises 15 residues. From germline, CDR1 is MNHEY and CDR2 SVGEGT. The CDR3 sequence is CASSLTGTSINEQFF.

CDR3 residues: CASSQDLGSGPPNYGYTF. This chain uses TRBV4-3 with TRBJ1-2. Per the germline V gene, CDR1 is LGHNA and CDR2 is YSLEER. This CDR3 comprises 18 residues.

This chain links TRBV27 with TRBJ2-1; TCRdb's D call of TRBD1 is untestable without DNA. Germline V gene sequence: CDR1 MNHEY, CDR2 SMNVEV (reference sequence). This CDR3 contains 15 residues. The CDR3 sequence: CASSLRGHAYNEQFF.

The rearrangement joins TRBV25-1 to TRBJ2-1. The CDR3 totals 14 residues. Germline V CDR1 and CDR2: MGHDK, SYGVNS. CDR3 residues: CASSEWGSVNEQFF.

The CDR3: CASTGQGTDTQYF. This chain joins TRBV2 and TRBJ2-3; TCRdb outputs TRBD1, but without DNA this stays unchecked. The CDR3 is 13 residues long. CDR1 and CDR2 from the germline V gene are SNHLY and FYNNEI.

This chain joins TRBV7-2 and TRBJ1-4; no DNA is available, so the TRBD1 call from TCRdb remains unchecked. The germline V gene encodes CDR1 SGHTA and CDR2 FQGNSA. The CDR3 is 14 amino acids. CDR3 sequence: CASSAGAANEKLFF.

This chain connects TRBV2 to TRBJ1-4; the TRBD1 assignment by TCRdb is unverifiable without DNA. Per the germline V gene, CDR1 is SNHLY and CDR2 is FYNNEI. CDR3 length: 13 amino acids. This CDR3 reads CASLTGGNEKLFF.

The chain joins TRBV7-9 to TRBJ2-2; TCRdb's D call, TRBD1, is unchecked because there is no DNA. Germline CDR1 and CDR2: SEHNR and FQNEAQ (reference sequence). The CDR3 sequence is 14 residues long. CDR3 amino acids: CAIRGPANTGELFF. Complete variable domain (other parts from reference TRBV7-9 and TRBJ2-2): DTGVSQNPRHKITKRGQNVTFRCDPISEHNRLYWYRQTLGQGPEFLTYFQNEAQLEKSRLLSDRFSAERPKGSFSTLEIQRTEQGDSAMYLCAIRGPANTGELFFGEGSRLTVL.

The chain uses TRBV12-3 or TRBV12-4 and TRBJ2-1; no DNA is available, so the TRBD1 call from TCRdb remains unchecked. This CDR3 spans 15 amino acids. The CDR3 sequence: CASSPTGTGVNIEFF.

The chain couples TRBV20-1 to TRBJ2-1; TCRdb picks TRBD2, but there is no DNA to check that call. The CDR3 runs to 17 residues. Germline lookup yields CDR1 DFQATT and CDR2 SNEGSKA (reference sequence). Here the CDR3 reads CSVLGLAGGSSYNEQFF.

The genes are TRBV20-1 and TRBJ2-7; with no DNA, the TCRdb D assignment of TRBD1 cannot be verified. CDR1 and CDR2 (germline): DFQATT, SNEGSKA (reference sequence). The CDR3 is 13 residues long. CDR3: CSARYDDRTEQYF.

J is TRBJ2-3 and V is TRBV13; no DNA is available, so the TRBD1 call from TCRdb remains unchecked. Germline V gene data show CDR1 as PRHDT and CDR2 as FYEKMQ (reference sequence). This CDR3 has 17 amino acids. The CDR3 sequence: CASSPTSGTASTDTQYF.